Included here is one T cell receptor beta chain sequence, with context. These data belong to a study of T cells in tumors after PD-1 blockade. Study in general: Treatment was either pembrolizumab 200 mg every 3 weeks or cemiplimab 350 mg every 2 weeks. A subset received ongoing vismodegib 150 mg daily alongside anti-PD-1 therapy.

The CDR3 runs 15 residues. With 0 bases removed from V and 9 bases from J, the gap between germline ends came to 15 bases. CDR1 and CDR2 from the germline V gene are SGHDN and FVKESK. The repertoire was sequenced with immunoSEQ multiplex PCR; TCRdb's copy has only in-frame clones and lacks some. The sample consists of roughly 60,000 clones, roughly 77% of them appearing once. This clonotype was sampled from a human donor with basal cell carcinoma. Sequencing used PBMCs, obtained before anti-PD-1 treatment. V is TRBV14 and J is TRBJ2-1; no firm D call. The CDR3 bases are TGTGCCAGCAGCCAAGACAGGATCGTAGAAGGTGAGCAGTTCTTC. Translated: CASSQDRIVEGEQFF.